This TCR beta chain is from a study of T cell responses to AZD1222 COVID-19 vaccine. The study's findings and limits: White British ancestry dominated among donors, who included more females, and clonal diversity was possibly underestimated. Nearly half of the spike-specific TCRs reportedly recognize variant regions that carry no mutations. Samples come after the peak T cell response, not at day 14.

Comment on this clone: The antigen is undetermined.

Using immunoSEQ multiplex PCR, the repertoire was profiled, and TCRdb retains in-frame clones only, with some absent. The data show tens of thousands of clones, roughly nine tenths seen once. Second doses that came at about 4 or about 12 weeks were put together. The clonotype comes from an adult who received the AZD1222 COVID-19 vaccine. This material consisted of peripheral blood, taken 28 days after the second AZD1222 dose.

For the CDR3, the DNA is TGTGCCAGCAGCTTACTCTCCGGAGGGTATGGCTACACCTTC. This sequence encodes CASSLLSGGYGYTF. The chain uses TRBV7-8 and TRBJ1-2; D ambiguous. CDR1 is SGHVS, CDR2 FQNEAQ, per germline. Trimming took off 2 bases at V and 5 bases at J, with 12 bases between the two ends. This CDR3 contains 14 residues.